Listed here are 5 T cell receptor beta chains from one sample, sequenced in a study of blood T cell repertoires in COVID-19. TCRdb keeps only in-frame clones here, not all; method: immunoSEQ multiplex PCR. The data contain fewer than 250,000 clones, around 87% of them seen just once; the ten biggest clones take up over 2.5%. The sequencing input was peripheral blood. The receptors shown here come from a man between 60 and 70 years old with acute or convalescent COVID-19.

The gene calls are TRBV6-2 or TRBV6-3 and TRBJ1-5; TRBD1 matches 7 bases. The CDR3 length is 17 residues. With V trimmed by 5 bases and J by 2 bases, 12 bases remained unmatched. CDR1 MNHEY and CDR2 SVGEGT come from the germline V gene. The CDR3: CASSGDRSLIGNQPQHF. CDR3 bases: TGTGCCAGCAGTGGGGACAGATCTCTTATAGGCAATCAGCCCCAGCATTTT.

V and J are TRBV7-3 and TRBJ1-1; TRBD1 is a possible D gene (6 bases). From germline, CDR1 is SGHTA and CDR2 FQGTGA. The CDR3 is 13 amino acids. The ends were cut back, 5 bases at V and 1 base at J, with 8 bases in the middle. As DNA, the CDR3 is TGTGCCAGCAGCCGGACAGAGAACACTGAAGCTTTCTTT. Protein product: CASSRTENTEAFF.

The CDR3 nucleotides are TGTGCCAGCAGCGCGGGGACAGGGGCCGGGCAGCCCCAGCATTTT. It yields the protein CASSAGTGAGQPQHF. The chain employs TRBV9 and TRBJ1-5, with 10 positions matching TRBD1. Germline V CDR1 and CDR2: SGDLS, YYNGEE. Trimming at V came to 3 bases and at J to 7 bases, leaving 7 bases not matched to a gene. The CDR3 sequence is 15 residues long.

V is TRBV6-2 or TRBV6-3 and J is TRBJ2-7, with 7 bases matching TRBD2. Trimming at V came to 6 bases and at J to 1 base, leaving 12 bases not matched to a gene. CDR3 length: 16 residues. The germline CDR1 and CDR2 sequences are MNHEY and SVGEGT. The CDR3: CASSPGLVGGSYEQYF. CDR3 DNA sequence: TGTGCCAGCAGCCCCGGACTAGTCGGGGGGTCCTACGAGCAGTACTTC.

This CDR3 is CASSHTGTGSYEQYF. As DNA, the CDR3 is TGTGCCAGCAGCCACACCGGGACAGGGTCCTACGAGCAGTACTTC. J is TRBJ2-7 and V is TRBV14; 9 bases fit TRBD1. Germline V gives CDR1 SGHDN, CDR2 FVKESK. Trimming took 3 bases from V and 1 from J; bases not matched to a gene: 4. This CDR3 is built from 15 residues.